A selection of T cell receptor beta chains follows, all from one sample in a study of quantifying T cell responses using KT2 cells. Each CDR3 protein gets one entry after TCRdb re-called the UMI-ligation and nested PCR reads with MiXCR. The data show more than 55,000 distinct CDR3 sequences, 9% to 15% seen once. The sample was PBMCs spiked with cells of the T cell clone KT2. These receptors came from a human donor. Both conserved end residues are part of each CDR3. Fields, in order: J gene, D gene, V gene, clone size, CDR3 DNA, CDR3 protein. A D gene is named only where the DNA matches it firmly. Size is omitted from some rows. Given values are once, few, many or a class for expanded clones.

J gene: TRBJ2-3
D gene: TRBD2
V gene: TRBV29-1
clone size: medium-sized
CDR3 DNA: TGCAGCGTTGAAGAGGTTCCCGGGAGGGCAGATACGCAGTATTTT
CDR3 protein: CSVEEVPGRADTQYF

J gene: TRBJ2-3
D gene: .
V gene: TRBV9
clone size: few
CDR3 DNA: TGTGCCAGCAGCGGCTACCAGGGAATAGGTGATACGCAGTATTTT
CDR3 protein: CASSGYQGIGDTQYF

J gene: TRBJ2-5
D gene: .
V gene: TRBV11-3
clone size: few
CDR3 DNA: TGTGCCAGCAGACGACAAGAGACCCAGTACTTC
CDR3 protein: CASRRQETQYF

J gene: TRBJ1-1
D gene: .
V gene: TRBV7-9
clone size: .
CDR3 DNA: TGTGCCAGCAGTCCTGGGGGATCTGAAGCTTTCTTT
CDR3 protein: CASSPGGSEAFF

J gene: TRBJ1-5
D gene: .
V gene: TRBV20-1
clone size: few
CDR3 DNA: TGCAGTGCTAGAGCCGAAGGAGGCCAGCCCCAGCATTTT
CDR3 protein: CSARAEGGQPQHF

J gene: TRBJ1-6
D gene: TRBD1
V gene: TRBV12-3/TRBV12-4
clone size: many
CDR3 DNA: TGTGCCAGCAGCCGGGACAGTAATTCACCCCTCCACTTT
CDR3 protein: CASSRDSNSPLHF

J gene: TRBJ2-7
D gene: TRBD2
V gene: TRBV6-2/TRBV6-3
clone size: .
CDR3 DNA: TGTGCCAGCAGGAAGGGACTAGCGGGAGCCAGTGAGCAGTACTTC
CDR3 protein: CASRKGLAGASEQYF

J gene: TRBJ2-1
D gene: TRBD2
V gene: TRBV7-3
clone size: .
CDR3 DNA: TGTGCCAGCAGCTTAATGAGTAGGGTAGCGGGGGACAATGAGCAGTTCTTC
CDR3 protein: CASSLMSRVAGDNEQFF

J gene: TRBJ1-5
D gene: .
V gene: TRBV12-3/TRBV12-4
clone size: .
CDR3 DNA: TGTGCCAGCAGTTTCTTCGCTCTGGACAGAGGGATTGAGCCCCAGCATTTT
CDR3 protein: CASSFFALDRGIEPQHF

J gene: TRBJ2-3
D gene: .
V gene: TRBV10-3
clone size: few
CDR3 DNA: TGTGCCATCAGCTGGAGTCCTAGCCCTGATACGCAGTATTTT
CDR3 protein: CAISWSPSPDTQYF

J gene: TRBJ2-7
D gene: .
V gene: TRBV11-3
clone size: few
CDR3 DNA: TGTGCCAGCAGCCACGAGTGGCGCGAGCAGTACTTC
CDR3 protein: CASSHEWREQYF

J gene: TRBJ2-7
D gene: TRBD2
V gene: TRBV7-9
clone size: .
CDR3 DNA: TGTGCCAGCAGCCCCGGGTTAGCGGGGAGCTCCTACGAGCAGTACTTC
CDR3 protein: CASSPGLAGSSYEQYF

J gene: TRBJ2-7
D gene: TRBD2
V gene: TRBV20-1
clone size: many
CDR3 DNA: TGCAGTGCTAGAGATCCGGGACTAGTCTCCTACGAGCAGTACTTC
CDR3 protein: CSARDPGLVSYEQYF

J gene: TRBJ2-3
D gene: .
V gene: TRBV7-8
clone size: .
CDR3 DNA: TGTGCCAGCAGCTTCGATCCCTCCCGGGCCCTCACAGATACGCAGTATTTT
CDR3 protein: CASSFDPSRALTDTQYF

J gene: TRBJ2-7
D gene: TRBD2
V gene: TRBV7-7
clone size: few
CDR3 DNA: TGTGCTAGCAGCTTGGCTAGCGGTACCTACGAGCAGTACTTC
CDR3 protein: CASSLASGTYEQYF

J gene: TRBJ1-1
D gene: .
V gene: TRBV20-1
clone size: many
CDR3 DNA: TGCAGTGCTAGATTCGGCCGTACTGAAGCTTTCTTT
CDR3 protein: CSARFGRTEAFF

J gene: TRBJ1-6
D gene: .
V gene: TRBV7-2
clone size: .
CDR3 DNA: TGTGCCAGCAGCTTCAGGGAGGGAGCCCTCCACTTT
CDR3 protein: CASSFREGALHF

J gene: TRBJ2-3
D gene: .
V gene: TRBV14
clone size: .
CDR3 DNA: TGTGCCAGCAGCCAAGTAGCATATAGGCGTACCACAGATACGCAGTATTTT
CDR3 protein: CASSQVAYRRTTDTQYF

J gene: TRBJ2-4
D gene: TRBD2
V gene: TRBV6-2/TRBV6-3
clone size: many
CDR3 DNA: TGTGCCAGCAGAGGGACCGGGACTAGCGGGAGTATTCAGTACTTC
CDR3 protein: CASRGTGTSGSIQYF

J gene: TRBJ2-2
D gene: TRBD2
V gene: TRBV29-1
clone size: .
CDR3 DNA: TGCAGCGTTGAAATGAGGGGACTAGCGGTAAACGCCGGGGAGCTGTTTTTT
CDR3 protein: CSVEMRGLAVNAGELFF

J gene: TRBJ1-1
D gene: .
V gene: TRBV2
clone size: .
CDR3 DNA: TGTGCCAGCAGTCGACGTCTTATGAACACTGAAGCTTTCTTT
CDR3 protein: CASSRRLMNTEAFF

J gene: TRBJ1-3
D gene: .
V gene: TRBV11-2
clone size: few
CDR3 DNA: TGTGCCAGCAGCTTAGGCGTCTCTGGAAACACCATATATTTT
CDR3 protein: CASSLGVSGNTIYF

J gene: TRBJ1-2
D gene: .
V gene: TRBV10-2
clone size: .
CDR3 DNA: TGCGCCAGCAGCCCTTTAGGGCGGACTCACTATGGCTACACCTTC
CDR3 protein: CASSPLGRTHYGYTF

J gene: TRBJ1-1
D gene: .
V gene: TRBV29-1
clone size: .
CDR3 DNA: TGCAGCGTTGAAGATCTCCGGAGGGGCGGAGCTTTCTTT
CDR3 protein: CSVEDLRRGGAFF

J gene: TRBJ1-2
D gene: TRBD1
V gene: TRBV6-5
clone size: few
CDR3 DNA: TGTGCCAGCAGCCCGGACAGGGCCTATGGCTACACCTTC
CDR3 protein: CASSPDRAYGYTF

J gene: TRBJ1-1
D gene: .
V gene: TRBV7-9
clone size: few
CDR3 DNA: TGTGCCAGCAGCGTACAGTGGAACACTGAAGCTTTCTTT
CDR3 protein: CASSVQWNTEAFF

J gene: TRBJ1-6
D gene: TRBD1
V gene: TRBV2
clone size: many
CDR3 DNA: TGTGCCAGCACCCCCAGACAGGGGAATTCACCCCTCCACTTT
CDR3 protein: CASTPRQGNSPLHF

J gene: TRBJ2-7
D gene: .
V gene: TRBV5-1
clone size: few
CDR3 DNA: TGCGCCAGCAGCTTGGGTCAGAGCTCCTACGAGCAGTACTTC
CDR3 protein: CASSLGQSSYEQYF

J gene: TRBJ2-7
D gene: .
V gene: TRBV5-1
clone size: .
CDR3 DNA: TGCGCCAGCAGCCGGCAGCCTGGCGACAAGCAGTACTTC
CDR3 protein: CASSRQPGDKQYF

J gene: TRBJ1-1
D gene: .
V gene: TRBV5-1
clone size: few
CDR3 DNA: TGCGCCAGCAGCGCGGGAAGGTCTAGTGCACACACTGAAGCTTTCTTT
CDR3 protein: CASSAGRSSAHTEAFF

J gene: TRBJ2-2
D gene: TRBD2
V gene: TRBV7-3
clone size: .
CDR3 DNA: TGTGCCAGCAGCATAACTAGCGGGAGAGGCGGGGAGCTGTTTTTT
CDR3 protein: CASSITSGRGGELFF

J gene: TRBJ2-7
D gene: .
V gene: TRBV5-1
clone size: few
CDR3 DNA: TGCGCCAGCAGCTTCGGGGGCGCACCTAACGAGCAGTACTTC
CDR3 protein: CASSFGGAPNEQYF

J gene: TRBJ1-1
D gene: .
V gene: TRBV5-4
clone size: .
CDR3 DNA: TGTGCCAGCAGCTTGGGGGGGGAAGAATTGAACACTGAAGCTTTCTTT
CDR3 protein: CASSLGGEELNTEAFF

J gene: TRBJ2-2
D gene: .
V gene: TRBV6-1
clone size: .
CDR3 DNA: TGTGCCAGCAGGACTGTCCCATCAGCAAGGAACACCGGGGAGCTGTTTTTT
CDR3 protein: CASRTVPSARNTGELFF

J gene: TRBJ2-1
D gene: TRBD2
V gene: TRBV28
clone size: .
CDR3 DNA: TGTGCCAGCAGTCCCGGGACTAGCGGGTCCAATGAGCAGTTCTTC
CDR3 protein: CASSPGTSGSNEQFF

J gene: TRBJ2-5
D gene: .
V gene: TRBV7-8
clone size: few
CDR3 DNA: TGTGCCAGCAGCTTACTCCTGAAAGAGACCCAGTACTTC
CDR3 protein: CASSLLLKETQYF

J gene: TRBJ1-1
D gene: .
V gene: TRBV20-1
clone size: .
CDR3 DNA: TGCAGTGCTAGAGCCCCGGACAGTCCTAGAGCTTTCTTT
CDR3 protein: CSARAPDSPRAFF

J gene: TRBJ1-6
D gene: .
V gene: TRBV4-3
clone size: few
CDR3 DNA: TGCGCCAGCAGCCCAAGAAGCTCCTATAATTCACCCCTCCACTTT
CDR3 protein: CASSPRSSYNSPLHF

J gene: TRBJ2-1
D gene: TRBD2
V gene: TRBV5-4
clone size: many
CDR3 DNA: TGTGCCAGCAGCAATCAGCGGGAGAGGCAGTTCTTC
CDR3 protein: CASSNQRERQFF

J gene: TRBJ2-2
D gene: .
V gene: TRBV29-1
clone size: .
CDR3 DNA: TGCAGCGTTGACTTCTCGAACACCGGGGAGCTGTTTTTT
CDR3 protein: CSVDFSNTGELFF

J gene: TRBJ1-1
D gene: .
V gene: TRBV5-4
clone size: few
CDR3 DNA: TGTGCCAGCAGCCCCCCCTCGGGGCGGTGGACTGAAGCTTTCTTT
CDR3 protein: CASSPPSGRWTEAFF

J gene: TRBJ2-2
D gene: TRBD2
V gene: TRBV6-5
clone size: few
CDR3 DNA: TGTGCCAGCAGTTCTTCCGCACTAGCGACCAATACGAACACCGGGGAGCTGTTTTTT
CDR3 protein: CASSSSALATNTNTGELFF

J gene: TRBJ2-2
D gene: .
V gene: TRBV12-3/TRBV12-4
clone size: once
CDR3 DNA: TGTGCCAGCAGACTGGGTACCGGGGAGCTGTTTTTT
CDR3 protein: CASRLGTGELFF

J gene: TRBJ1-1
D gene: .
V gene: TRBV15
clone size: .
CDR3 DNA: TGTGCCACCAGCAGAGATCGATTGGACACTGAAGCTTTCTTT
CDR3 protein: CATSRDRLDTEAFF

J gene: TRBJ2-7
D gene: TRBD1
V gene: TRBV2
clone size: .
CDR3 DNA: TGTGCCAGCAGACGGGACAGCCCTTCGGGGTACGAGCAGTACTTC
CDR3 protein: CASRRDSPSGYEQYF

J gene: TRBJ2-3
D gene: TRBD2
V gene: TRBV11-3
clone size: .
CDR3 DNA: TGTGCCAGCAGACTAGCGGGAGTCGGAGATACGCAGTATTTT
CDR3 protein: CASRLAGVGDTQYF

J gene: TRBJ2-7
D gene: .
V gene: TRBV28
clone size: many
CDR3 DNA: TGTGCCAGCAGTTTGGAGGGGTCGTCCTACTTCTACGAGCAGTACTTC
CDR3 protein: CASSLEGSSYFYEQYF

J gene: TRBJ2-6
D gene: .
V gene: TRBV20-1
clone size: few
CDR3 DNA: TGCAGTGCTAGAGATCTTTCGACAGGCAACTCTGGGGCCAACGTCCTGACTTTC
CDR3 protein: CSARDLSTGNSGANVLTF

J gene: TRBJ1-5
D gene: .
V gene: TRBV6-1
clone size: .
CDR3 DNA: TGTGCCAGCAGTTCCGGGGAGTTGCCCCAGCATTTT
CDR3 protein: CASSSGELPQHF

J gene: TRBJ1-1
D gene: TRBD1
V gene: TRBV5-1
clone size: few
CDR3 DNA: TGCGCCAGCAGCTTGAGACAGGGGACGAACACTGAAGCTTTCTTT
CDR3 protein: CASSLRQGTNTEAFF

J gene: TRBJ2-2
D gene: .
V gene: TRBV5-1
clone size: .
CDR3 DNA: TGCGCCAGCAGCTTTGAGAGGAACGGGGAGCTGTTTTTT
CDR3 protein: CASSFERNGELFF